This passage covers 27 T cell receptor beta chains from one sample sequenced in a study of OX40 agonist ivuxolimab in advanced cancers. Receptors were amplified or captured by the immunoSEQ multiplex PCR assay. Imported from immuneACCESS, the table was reduced by TCRdb to in-frame sequences with V and J called. These copies leave out some clones; in studies compared against another copy, an unresolved V gene accounts for under half, and the cause of the remainder is not known. The sample includes approximately 96,000 clones, with 90% observed a single time. The ten largest clones represent around 1.5% of the sample. This material consisted of CD4+ or CD8+ T cells sorted from blood, taken in a trial of the OX40 agonist ivuxolimab. These receptors all come from an adult with an advanced solid tumor such as melanoma, head and neck, liver or kidney cancer.

This chain connects TRBV7-9 to TRBJ2-7; D not resolved. The V end lost 1 base, the J end lost 6 bases, and 7 bases lay between the germline ends. The CDR3 consists of 12 residues. From germline, CDR1 is SEHNR and CDR2 FQNEAQ (reference sequence). CDR3 nucleotides: TGTGCCAGCAGCTTAGTACAATTCGAGCAGTACTTC. Translation: CASSLVQFEQYF.

The rearrangement uses TRBV7-3 and TRBJ2-3, with D hard to call. CDR1 is SGHTA, CDR2 FQGTGA, per germline. The ends were cut back, 3 bases at V and 5 bases at J, with 9 bases in the middle. This CDR3 spans 13 amino acids. CDR3 residues: CASSFPTGDTQYF. The CDR3 DNA reads TGTGCCAGCAGCTTCCCGACGGGAGATACGCAGTATTTT.

This chain connects TRBV7-9 to TRBJ2-1; D perhaps matches TRBD2 (7 bases). Germline CDR1 is SEHNR and CDR2 is FQNEAQ (reference sequence). The V end lost 6 bases, the J end lost 2 bases, and 14 bases lay between the germline ends. The CDR3 runs to 15 residues. CDR3 nucleotides: TGTGCCAGCAGTCTCGCGGGGGCGGCCTACAATGAGCAGTTCTTC. Its protein product is CASSLAGAAYNEQFF.

This clone was detected a few times. J is TRBJ1-2 and V is TRBV11-2; 7 positions match TRBD1. The CDR3 length is 13 residues. V was pared by 5 bases and J by 5 bases, with 5 bases of the junction left unmatched. Germline V gene data show CDR1 as SGHAT and CDR2 as FQNNGV. The CDR3 nucleotides read TGTGCCAGCAGCCCCGACAGGGAGTATGGCTACACCTTC. This gives the protein CASSPDREYGYTF.

This sequence joins TRBV7-2 and TRBJ2-3; unclear D gene. The CDR3 is made up of 13 amino acids. The V end was cut by 4 bases, the J end by 5 bases, with 10 bases between. Germline CDR1 and CDR2: SGHTA and FQGNSA. This CDR3 is CASSYYTLDTQYF. In nucleotides, the CDR3 is TGTGCCAGCAGCTACTATACCCTAGATACGCAGTATTTT.

The genes are TRBV19 and TRBJ2-3, with TRBD1 identical over 11 bases. This CDR3 contains 16 residues. Unmatched junction bases numbered 6, after V lost 5 bases and J lost 2 bases. Germline V gene data show CDR1 as LNHDA and CDR2 as SQIVND (reference sequence). CDR3 amino acids: CASSPRTGGFTDTQYF. In DNA form, the CDR3 reads TGTGCCAGTAGTCCACGGACAGGGGGCTTCACAGATACGCAGTATTTT.

J is TRBJ1-2 and V is TRBV6-6; the D gene is possibly TRBD1 (5 bases). Looked up from germline, CDR1 is MNHNY and CDR2 is SVGAGI (reference sequence). The CDR3 loop spans 14 amino acids. Trimming removed 4 bases at V and 6 bases at J, with 15 bases between. The CDR3 nucleotides are TGTGCCAGCAGTTTTAGCCAGGGCTTGGATGGCTACACCTTC. Its protein product is CASSFSQGLDGYTF.

This chain connects TRBV10-2 to TRBJ2-1, with 9 bases that match TRBD1. Germline assignment: CDR1 WSHSY and CDR2 SAAADI. V shed 6 bases, J shed 6 bases, and the junction held 6 bases outside the gene matches. The CDR3 runs 14 residues. The CDR3 reads CASSHPQGANEQFF. The CDR3 DNA sequence: TGCGCCAGCAGCCATCCACAGGGGGCCAATGAGCAGTTCTTC.

The chain couples TRBV5-1 to TRBJ2-5; no clear D gene. Germline lookup yields CDR1 SGHRS and CDR2 YFSETQ. The CDR3 loop spans 14 amino acids. V was cut by 0 bases and J by 1 base, with 7 bases left in between. The CDR3 spells CASSLGGTQETQYF. The DNA of the CDR3 is TGCGCCAGCAGCTTGGGTGGAACCCAAGAGACCCAGTACTTC.

This chain joins TRBV6-6 and TRBJ2-7, with D perhaps matching TRBD1 (6 bases). The germline V gene has CDR1 MNHNY and CDR2 SVGAGI (reference sequence). V was shortened by 6 bases and J by 1 base, with 16 bases between the two germline ends. CDR3 length: 15 amino acids. The CDR3 DNA reads TGTGCCAGCAGATACGGGGCAGGGGAATCCTACGAGCAGTACTTC. Protein product: CASRYGAGESYEQYF.

The chain links TRBV7-2 to TRBJ1-2; D is undetermined. V was trimmed by 3 bases and J by 0 bases, leaving 17 bases between them. Germline CDR1 reads SGHTA; CDR2 reads FQGNSA. CDR3 length: 17 amino acids. Here the CDR3 reads CASSFVPGSLANYGYTF. CDR3 DNA: TGTGCCAGCAGCTTCGTTCCTGGCAGCCTAGCTAACTATGGCTACACCTTC.

The sample holds one count of this clone. V and J are TRBV9 and TRBJ2-2; 11 positions match TRBD2. The V gene end was trimmed by 4 bases and the J gene end by 3 bases; junction bases not matched to a gene: 17. There are 20 residues in the CDR3. Looked up from germline, CDR1 is SGDLS and CDR2 is YYNGEE. In nucleotides, the CDR3 is TGTGCCAGCAGCCCCGGCCCGAAACTAGCGGGAGTATTGGACACCGGGGAGCTGTTTTTT. Amino acid sequence: CASSPGPKLAGVLDTGELFF.

The chain has TRBV7-3 and TRBJ2-1; TRBD1 is a possible D gene (6 bases). The CDR3 contains 18 residues. CDR1 and CDR2 from the germline V gene are SGHTA and FQGTGA. The V gene lost 0 bases and the J gene lost 9 bases, with 24 bases spanning the gap. The CDR3 bases are TGTGCCAGCAGCTTAACTTTCGATGGGGGCCCCATAGGTGGTGAGCAGTTCTTC. Encoded protein: CASSLTFDGGPIGGEQFF.

The chain has TRBV19 and TRBJ1-5; D call uncertain. Germline V CDR1 and CDR2: LNHDA, SQIVND (reference sequence). This CDR3 has 15 residues. The germline V and J ends were trimmed by 3 bases and 2 bases, with 11 bases remaining between them. In DNA, the CDR3 is TGTGCCAGTAGTATCAGCACAGTAGGCAATCAGCCCCAGCATTTT. Protein product: CASSISTVGNQPQHF.

The J gene is TRBJ2-1, the V gene TRBV19; weak D call: TRBD2 (6 bases). Deletions cut 4 bases from V and 8 bases from J, with 21 bases between. Germline V gives CDR1 LNHDA, CDR2 SQIVND (reference sequence). CDR3 length: 16 amino acids. The CDR3 spells CASSTPGLTPRDEQFF. CDR3 nucleotides: TGTGCCAGTAGTACTCCGGGACTGACCCCGAGGGATGAGCAGTTCTTC.

The chain couples TRBV5-1 to TRBJ2-5; D tentatively fits TRBD1 or TRBD2 (6 bases each). The CDR3 consists of 16 residues. CDR1 is SGHRS and CDR2 is YFSETQ in the germline V gene. The germline V and J ends were trimmed by 0 bases and 4 bases, with 16 bases remaining between them. CDR3 region: CASSLAQTGGGETQYF. CDR3 bases: TGCGCCAGCAGCTTGGCCCAGACAGGAGGGGGAGAGACCCAGTACTTC.

The chain links TRBV6-5 to TRBJ2-4; TRBD2 agrees at 9 bases. The germline gives CDR1 MNHEY, CDR2 SVGAGI. V lost 4 bases, J lost 3 bases, and 1 base stayed unmatched. This CDR3 is built from 14 residues. CDR3 coding DNA: TGTGCCAGCAGTTTTAGCGGGAGCAAAAACATTCAGTACTTC. Its translation is CASSFSGSKNIQYF.

CDR3 amino acids: CASSLGRGPSYEQYF. For the CDR3, the DNA is TGTGCCAGCAGCTTAGGGAGGGGTCCCTCCTACGAGCAGTACTTC. The rearrangement links TRBV7-2 to TRBJ2-7; a possible D gene is TRBD2 (6 bases). CDR1 is SGHTA, CDR2 FQGNSA, per germline. Trimming left V 1 base short and J 0 bases short, with 10 bases between. The CDR3 has 15 amino acids. Based on the CDR3 plus reference TRBV7-2 and TRBJ2-7, the full variable domain is GAGVSQSPSNKVTEKGKDVELRCDPISGHTALYWYRQSLGQGLEFLIYFQGNSAPDKSGLPSDRFSAERTGGSVSTLTIQRTQQEDSAVYLCASSLGRGPSYEQYFGPGTRLTVT.

The V and J genes are TRBV25-1 and TRBJ1-2; 9 bases are a match to TRBD1. This CDR3 spans 14 amino acids. The junction had 7 bases not matched to a gene; V was cut back by 3 bases and J by 8 bases. Germline V gene sequence: CDR1 MGHDK, CDR2 SYGVNS. The CDR3 loop is CASSDLPGTGGYTF. CDR3 DNA: TGTGCCAGCAGTGACTTACCCGGGACAGGGGGCTACACCTTC.

The gene calls are TRBV6-6 and TRBJ2-7, with D perhaps given as TRBD1 or TRBD2 (6 bases each). Between the trimmed V and J ends, which lost 6 bases and 3 bases, there was a span of 15 bases. The CDR3 is 14 residues long. Germline lookup yields CDR1 MNHNY and CDR2 SVGAGI (reference sequence). CDR3 loop: CASRRTTGNYEQYF. DNA for the CDR3: TGTGCCAGCAGGCGGACTACAGGGAACTACGAGCAGTACTTC.

The gene calls are TRBV21-1 and TRBJ2-3; the listed D gene, TRBD2, was not tested against the DNA. TRBV21-1 is designated a pseudogene. This CDR3 is built from 16 residues. In nucleotides, the CDR3 is TGTGCCAGCAGCAAATACCTAGCGGGAGGGTTAGATACGCAGTATTTT. Translation gives CASSKYLAGGLDTQYF.

The chain uses TRBV27 and TRBJ1-1; 8 bases are a match to TRBD1. CDR1 and CDR2 (germline): MNHEY, SMNVEV (reference sequence). With V trimmed by 5 bases and J by 4 bases, 9 bases remained unmatched. CDR3 length equals 15 residues. CDR3 amino acids: CASSPYTGGSTEAFF. The CDR3 region has the DNA TGTGCCAGCAGTCCTTATACAGGGGGTTCCACTGAAGCTTTCTTT.

This clone showed up just once. This chain connects TRBV7-8 to TRBJ2-3; D is tentatively TRBD1 or TRBD2 (6 bases each). The CDR3 has 16 amino acids. V lost 5 bases and J lost 5, with 20 bases in between. Germline V CDR1 and CDR2: SGHVS, FQNEAQ. Here the CDR3 reads CASSPSGGGDGDTQYF. The DNA of the CDR3 is TGTGCCAGCAGCCCCTCCGGAGGGGGAGACGGAGATACGCAGTATTTT. Variable domain in full (rest from reference TRBV7-8 and TRBJ2-3): GAGVSQSPRYKVAKRGQDVALRCDPISGHVSLFWYQQALGQGPEFLTYFQNEAQLDKSGLPSDRFFAERPEGSVSTLKIQRTQQEDSAVYLCASSPSGGGDGDTQYFGPGTRLTVL.

The J gene is TRBJ2-3, the V gene TRBV29-1; 8 positions match TRBD1. Germline CDR1 and CDR2: SQVTM and ANQGSEA. The CDR3 consists of 13 residues. The V gene end was trimmed by 7 bases and the J gene end by 4 bases; junction bases not matched to a gene: 7. Written as DNA, the CDR3 is TGCAGCGCTACAGGGGGGTACGCAGATACGCAGTATTTT. Protein: CSATGGYADTQYF.

The chain has TRBV5-4 and TRBJ2-6; D not resolved. The CDR3 runs 15 residues. V lost 4 bases to trimming and J lost 4 bases, with 12 bases between them. Germline assignment: CDR1 SGHNT and CDR2 YYREEE (reference sequence). This CDR3 reads CASSAPSWGANVLTF. The CDR3 coding sequence is TGTGCCAGCAGCGCCCCCTCCTGGGGGGCCAACGTCCTGACTTTC.

The CDR3 region has the DNA TGTGCCAGCAGCTTAATTCCGGGCGCCTCCTACGAGCAGTACTTC. Translated, it gives CASSLIPGASYEQYF. V and J are TRBV7-8 and TRBJ2-7; D is unclear. V lost 2 bases and J 0 bases, leaving 11 bases between the germline ends. The CDR3 is 15 amino acids. Germline V CDR1 and CDR2: SGHVS, FQNEAQ. The whole variable domain, filled in from reference TRBV7-8 and TRBJ2-7, reads GAGVSQSPRYKVAKRGQDVALRCDPISGHVSLFWYQQALGQGPEFLTYFQNEAQLDKSGLPSDRFFAERPEGSVSTLKIQRTQQEDSAVYLCASSLIPGASYEQYFGPGTRLTVT.

J is TRBJ2-3 and V is TRBV7-2; D is undetermined. V was shortened by 7 bases and J by 5 bases, with 13 bases between the two germline ends. The CDR3 covers 13 residues. Per the germline V gene, CDR1 is SGHTA and CDR2 is FQGNSA. In DNA, the CDR3 is TGTGCCAGCAAATACGCCGGCATAGATACGCAGTATTTT. Translation gives CASKYAGIDTQYF.